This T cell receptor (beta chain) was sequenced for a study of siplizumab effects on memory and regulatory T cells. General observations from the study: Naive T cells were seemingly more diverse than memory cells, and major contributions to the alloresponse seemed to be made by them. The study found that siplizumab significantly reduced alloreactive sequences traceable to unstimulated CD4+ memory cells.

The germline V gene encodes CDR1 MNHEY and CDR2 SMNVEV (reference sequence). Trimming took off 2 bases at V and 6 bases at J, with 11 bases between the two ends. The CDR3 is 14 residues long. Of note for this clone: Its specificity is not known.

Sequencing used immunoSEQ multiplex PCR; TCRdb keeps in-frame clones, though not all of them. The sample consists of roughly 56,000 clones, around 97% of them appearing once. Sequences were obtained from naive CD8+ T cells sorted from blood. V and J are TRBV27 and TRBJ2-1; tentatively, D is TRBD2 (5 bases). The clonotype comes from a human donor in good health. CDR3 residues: CASSLQTNRNEQFF. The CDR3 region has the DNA TGTGCCAGCAGTTTACAGACTAACCGCAATGAGCAGTTCTTC.